The rows below give T cell receptor beta chains drawn from one sample of a study of shared clonotypes between healthy human individuals. Method: immunoSEQ multiplex PCR; TCRdb's copy keeps in-frame clones and lacks some. Among about 1.5 million clones listed, around 98% were seen once. Sequenced sample: naive CD4+ T cells sorted from blood. These receptors were taken from a man aged 25-40 years in good health. Each CDR3 is given without its conserved first and last residue. Where a row states a size, it is once, few, many or the class of an expanded clone; other rows omit it.

abundance: NA; v_gene: TRBV29-1; j_gene: TRBJ1-4; CDR3aa: SARDRPNEKLF
abundance: NA; v_gene: TRBV28; j_gene: TRBJ1-5; CDR3aa: ASSPRVGVDQPQH
abundance: NA; v_gene: TRBV10-3; j_gene: TRBJ2-5; CDR3aa: AISRTGEETQY
abundance: NA; v_gene: TRBV13; j_gene: TRBJ2-1; CDR3aa: ASSPPHLAGGPNEQF
abundance: NA; v_gene: TRBV5-1; j_gene: TRBJ1-1; CDR3aa: ASSLETAPNTEAF
abundance: NA; v_gene: TRBV28; j_gene: TRBJ2-5; CDR3aa: ASGPLTQY
abundance: NA; v_gene: TRBV28; j_gene: TRBJ2-7; CDR3aa: ASSGAQGGNEQY
abundance: NA; v_gene: TRBV30; j_gene: TRBJ2-1; CDR3aa: AWDPGGTRGDEQF
abundance: NA; v_gene: TRBV14; j_gene: TRBJ2-1; CDR3aa: ASSQAGLAGSRQF
abundance: once; v_gene: TRBV4-3; j_gene: TRBJ2-7; CDR3aa: ASSRTQDSSYEQY
abundance: NA; v_gene: TRBV11-2; j_gene: TRBJ1-2; CDR3aa: ASSPRGGDYGYT
abundance: NA; v_gene: TRBV19; j_gene: TRBJ2-1; CDR3aa: ASSIEGGRSSYNEQF
abundance: once; v_gene: TRBV10-1; j_gene: TRBJ1-1; CDR3aa: ASRPRDSQKAF
abundance: NA; v_gene: TRBV4-2; j_gene: TRBJ2-5; CDR3aa: ASRVNSQSSETQY
abundance: NA; v_gene: TRBV28; j_gene: TRBJ1-4; CDR3aa: ASSFPGREKLF
abundance: NA; v_gene: TRBV5-5; j_gene: TRBJ1-1; CDR3aa: ASNSPGQPSTEAF
abundance: once; v_gene: TRBV6-1; j_gene: TRBJ2-5; CDR3aa: ASSEEGGGTQY
abundance: NA; v_gene: TRBV7-8; j_gene: TRBJ2-7; CDR3aa: ASRGEYYEQY
abundance: once; v_gene: TRBV30; j_gene: TRBJ1-4; CDR3aa: AWTGPQWTGAEKLF
abundance: NA; v_gene: TRBV4-1; j_gene: TRBJ2-1; CDR3aa: ASSQDGREGWNEQF
abundance: once; v_gene: TRBV5-4; j_gene: TRBJ2-3; CDR3aa: ASSSGLEPDTQY
abundance: once; v_gene: TRBV19; j_gene: TRBJ2-1; CDR3aa: ASSITSGSYEQF
abundance: NA; v_gene: TRBV7-9; j_gene: TRBJ2-1; CDR3aa: ASSSWTGEDNEQF
abundance: NA; v_gene: TRBV27; j_gene: TRBJ2-5; CDR3aa: ASSFYHSRTGGRETQY
abundance: NA; v_gene: TRBV5-1; j_gene: TRBJ2-2; CDR3aa: ASSPGTITGELF
abundance: NA; v_gene: TRBV18; j_gene: TRBJ2-2; CDR3aa: ASSPRFQKTNTGELF
abundance: NA; v_gene: TRBV13; j_gene: TRBJ1-2; CDR3aa: ASSSGQGAYGYT
abundance: NA; v_gene: TRBV2; j_gene: TRBJ1-3; CDR3aa: ASSGDSSGNTIY
abundance: once; v_gene: TRBV27; j_gene: TRBJ1-2; CDR3aa: ASSFGGQGYT
abundance: NA; v_gene: TRBV21-1; j_gene: TRBJ2-1; CDR3aa: ASSKAGGEAGVQYNEQF
abundance: NA; v_gene: TRBV7-2; j_gene: TRBJ2-7; CDR3aa: ASSPGLALTYEQY
abundance: NA; v_gene: TRBV7-9; j_gene: TRBJ2-7; CDR3aa: ASGPSSAYEQY
abundance: NA; v_gene: TRBV5-1; j_gene: TRBJ1-2; CDR3aa: ASSLNPVSNYGYT
abundance: NA; v_gene: TRBV18; j_gene: TRBJ1-3; CDR3aa: ASSSLTSTLSGNTIY
abundance: NA; v_gene: TRBV15; j_gene: TRBJ2-3; CDR3aa: ATSRVTSGTDTQY
abundance: NA; v_gene: TRBV7-6; j_gene: TRBJ2-3; CDR3aa: ASSPLGAGTDTQY
abundance: NA; v_gene: TRBV29-1; j_gene: TRBJ2-1; CDR3aa: SVVTSGSSQF
abundance: NA; v_gene: TRBV6-1; j_gene: TRBJ2-7; CDR3aa: ASSRSDAFYEQY
abundance: NA; v_gene: TRBV5-5; j_gene: TRBJ2-3; CDR3aa: ASSFPLAGTDTQY
abundance: NA; v_gene: TRBV5-6; j_gene: TRBJ2-2; CDR3aa: ASSLRGHSANTGELF
abundance: NA; v_gene: TRBV28; j_gene: TRBJ2-7; CDR3aa: ASSSPSSQGALPGQY
abundance: NA; v_gene: TRBV11-3; j_gene: TRBJ2-7; CDR3aa: ASSLGGAGGGEQY
abundance: NA; v_gene: TRBV14; j_gene: TRBJ2-7; CDR3aa: ASSQDISYEQY
abundance: NA; v_gene: TRBV11-3; j_gene: TRBJ2-7; CDR3aa: ASSLDLDRQQY
abundance: NA; v_gene: TRBV7-3; j_gene: TRBJ2-7; CDR3aa: ASSSPNLGEQY
abundance: once; v_gene: TRBV11-2; j_gene: TRBJ2-7; CDR3aa: ASSGSVLSSYEQY
abundance: NA; v_gene: TRBV23-1; j_gene: TRBJ2-1; CDR3aa: ATPPPRMGNEQF
abundance: NA; v_gene: TRBV28; j_gene: TRBJ2-7; CDR3aa: ASSLWRQGRYEQY
abundance: NA; v_gene: TRBV19; j_gene: TRBJ2-1; CDR3aa: ASSIDRASLRDEQF
abundance: NA; v_gene: TRBV6-5; j_gene: TRBJ1-4; CDR3aa: ASSSTGTTNEKLF
abundance: NA; v_gene: TRBV11-2; j_gene: TRBJ2-3; CDR3aa: ASSPWDRGGTDTQY